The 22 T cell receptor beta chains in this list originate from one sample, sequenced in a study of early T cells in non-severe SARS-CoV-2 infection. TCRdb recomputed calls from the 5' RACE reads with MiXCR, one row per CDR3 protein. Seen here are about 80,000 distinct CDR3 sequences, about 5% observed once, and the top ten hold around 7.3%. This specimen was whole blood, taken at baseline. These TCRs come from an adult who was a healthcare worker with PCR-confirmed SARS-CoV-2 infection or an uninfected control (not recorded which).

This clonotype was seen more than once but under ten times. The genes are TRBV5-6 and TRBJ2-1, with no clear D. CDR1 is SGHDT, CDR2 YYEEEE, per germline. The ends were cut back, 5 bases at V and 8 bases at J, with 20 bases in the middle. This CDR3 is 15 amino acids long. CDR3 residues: CASRKGLSPVDEQFF. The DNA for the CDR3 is TGTGCCAGCAGGAAGGGATTATCACCTGTTGATGAGCAGTTCTTC.

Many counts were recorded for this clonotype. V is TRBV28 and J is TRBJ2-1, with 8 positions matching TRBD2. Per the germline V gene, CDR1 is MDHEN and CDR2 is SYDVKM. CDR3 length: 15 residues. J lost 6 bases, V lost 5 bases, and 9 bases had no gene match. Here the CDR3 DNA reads TGTGCCAGCAGTCGGACTAGCATTGTTTTCAATGAGCAGTTCTTC. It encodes CASSRTSIVFNEQFF.

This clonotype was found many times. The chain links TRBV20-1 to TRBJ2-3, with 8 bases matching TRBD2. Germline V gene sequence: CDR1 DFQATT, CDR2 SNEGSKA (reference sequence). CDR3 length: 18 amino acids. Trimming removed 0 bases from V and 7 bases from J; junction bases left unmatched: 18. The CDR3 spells CSARDGLLAGPRWNTQYF. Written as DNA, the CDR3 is TGCAGTGCTAGAGATGGATTGCTAGCGGGTCCCAGGTGGAATACGCAGTATTTT.

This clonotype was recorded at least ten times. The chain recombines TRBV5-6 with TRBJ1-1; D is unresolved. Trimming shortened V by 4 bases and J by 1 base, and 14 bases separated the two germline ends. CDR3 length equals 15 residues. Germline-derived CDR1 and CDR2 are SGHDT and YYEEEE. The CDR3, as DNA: TGTGCCAGCAGCCGATTGATGAGGGCGAACACTGAAGCTTTCTTT. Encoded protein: CASSRLMRANTEAFF.

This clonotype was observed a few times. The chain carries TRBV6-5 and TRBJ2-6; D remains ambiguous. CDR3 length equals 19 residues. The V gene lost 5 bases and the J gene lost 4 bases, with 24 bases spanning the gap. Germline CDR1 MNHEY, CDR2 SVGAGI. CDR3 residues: CASSLNPSPARSGANVLTF. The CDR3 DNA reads TGTGCCAGCAGTCTAAACCCCTCACCCGCCCGGAGCGGGGCCAACGTCCTGACTTTC.

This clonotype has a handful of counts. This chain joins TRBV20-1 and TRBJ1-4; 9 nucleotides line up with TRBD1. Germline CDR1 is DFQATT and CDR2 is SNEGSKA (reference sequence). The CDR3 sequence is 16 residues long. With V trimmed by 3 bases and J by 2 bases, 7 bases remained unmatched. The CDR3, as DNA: TGCAGTGCTAGTTACGGGACAGGGAGTACTAATGAAAAACTGTTTTTT. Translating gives CSASYGTGSTNEKLFF.

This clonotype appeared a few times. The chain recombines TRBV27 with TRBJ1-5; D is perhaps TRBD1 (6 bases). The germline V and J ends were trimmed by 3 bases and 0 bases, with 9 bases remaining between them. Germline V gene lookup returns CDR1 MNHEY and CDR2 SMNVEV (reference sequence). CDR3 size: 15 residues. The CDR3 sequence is CASSFSQGSNQPQHF. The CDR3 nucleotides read TGTGCCAGCAGTTTTTCACAGGGTAGCAATCAGCCCCAGCATTTT.

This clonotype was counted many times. CDR3 protein: CSARDPSGTAYEQYF. The CDR3 DNA reads TGCAGTGCTAGAGATCCCAGCGGGACCGCCTACGAGCAGTACTTC. The J gene is TRBJ2-7, the V gene TRBV20-1; 7 bases are a match to TRBD2. CDR3 length: 15 amino acids. J gave up 2 bases and V 0 bases, and 7 bases lay outside the gene matches. Germline V gene lookup returns CDR1 DFQATT and CDR2 SNEGSKA (reference sequence).

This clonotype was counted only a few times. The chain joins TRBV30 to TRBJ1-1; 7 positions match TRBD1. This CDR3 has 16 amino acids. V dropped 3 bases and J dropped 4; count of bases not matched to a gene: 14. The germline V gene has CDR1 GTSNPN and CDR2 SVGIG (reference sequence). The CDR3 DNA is TGTGCCTGGAGCGGGCCCCTCAGGGGGATAGGCACTGAAGCTTTCTTT. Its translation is CAWSGPLRGIGTEAFF.

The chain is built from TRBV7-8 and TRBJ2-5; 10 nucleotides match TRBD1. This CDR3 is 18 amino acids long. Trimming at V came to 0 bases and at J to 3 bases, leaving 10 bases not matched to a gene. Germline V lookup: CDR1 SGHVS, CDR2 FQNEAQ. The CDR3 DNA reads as TGTGCCAGCAGCTTAGCGCGATTACCGGGACAGGGGAAAGAGACCCAGTACTTC. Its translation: CASSLARLPGQGKETQYF.

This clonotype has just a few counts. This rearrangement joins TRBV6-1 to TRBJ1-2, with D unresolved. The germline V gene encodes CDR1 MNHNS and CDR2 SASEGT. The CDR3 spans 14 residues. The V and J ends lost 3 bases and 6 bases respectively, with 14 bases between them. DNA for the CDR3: TGTGCCAGCAGTGACCCTTGGACGGCCCATGGCTACACCTTC. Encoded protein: CASSDPWTAHGYTF.

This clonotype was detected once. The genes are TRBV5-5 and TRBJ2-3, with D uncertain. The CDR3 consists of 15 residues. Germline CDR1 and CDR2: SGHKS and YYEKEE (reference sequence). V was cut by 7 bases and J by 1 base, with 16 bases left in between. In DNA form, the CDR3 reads TGTGCCAGCTCTCAGACGGTTGACGGCACAGATACGCAGTATTTT. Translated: CASSQTVDGTDTQYF.

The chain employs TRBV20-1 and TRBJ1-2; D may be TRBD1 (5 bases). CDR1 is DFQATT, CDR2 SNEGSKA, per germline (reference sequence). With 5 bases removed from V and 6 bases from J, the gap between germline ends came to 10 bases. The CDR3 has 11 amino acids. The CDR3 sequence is CSAFLGDGYTF. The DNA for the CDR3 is TGCAGTGCTTTCCTGGGGGATGGCTACACCTTC.

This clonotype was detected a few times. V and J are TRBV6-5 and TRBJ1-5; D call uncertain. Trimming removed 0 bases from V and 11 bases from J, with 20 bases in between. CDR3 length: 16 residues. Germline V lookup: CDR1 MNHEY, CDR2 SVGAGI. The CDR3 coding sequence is TGTGCCAGCAGTTACTCGAGACGGCAGGCCGGTATTGCCCAGCATTTT. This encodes CASSYSRRQAGIAQHF.

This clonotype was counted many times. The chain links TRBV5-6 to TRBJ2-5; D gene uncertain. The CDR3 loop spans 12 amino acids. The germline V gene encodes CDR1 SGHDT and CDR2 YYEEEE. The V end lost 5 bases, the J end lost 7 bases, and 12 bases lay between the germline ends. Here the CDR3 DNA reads TGTGCCAGCAGTCCCCTAGATGGGACCCAGTACTTC. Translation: CASSPLDGTQYF.

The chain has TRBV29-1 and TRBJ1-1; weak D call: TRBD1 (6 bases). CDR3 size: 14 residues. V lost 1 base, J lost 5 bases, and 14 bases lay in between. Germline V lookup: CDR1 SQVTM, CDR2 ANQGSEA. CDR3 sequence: CSVEVRGQLTEAFF. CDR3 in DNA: TGCAGCGTTGAAGTCCGGGGGCAATTAACTGAAGCTTTCTTT.

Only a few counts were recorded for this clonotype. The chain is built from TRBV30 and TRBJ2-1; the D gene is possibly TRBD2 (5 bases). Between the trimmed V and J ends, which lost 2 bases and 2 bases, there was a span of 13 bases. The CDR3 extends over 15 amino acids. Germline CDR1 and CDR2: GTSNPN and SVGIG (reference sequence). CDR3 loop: CAWSTFEGPYNEQFF. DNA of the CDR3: TGTGCCTGGAGTACGTTCGAGGGTCCCTACAATGAGCAGTTCTTC.

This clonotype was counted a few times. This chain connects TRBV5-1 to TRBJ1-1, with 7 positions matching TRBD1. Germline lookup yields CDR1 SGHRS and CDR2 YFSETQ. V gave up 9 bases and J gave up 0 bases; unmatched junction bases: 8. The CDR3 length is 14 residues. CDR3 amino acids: CATRTGVMNTEAFF. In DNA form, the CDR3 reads TGCGCCACCAGGACAGGAGTGATGAACACTGAAGCTTTCTTT. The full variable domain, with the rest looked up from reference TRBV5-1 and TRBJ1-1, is KAGVTQTPRYLIKTRGQQVTLSCSPISGHRSVSWYQQTPGQGLQFLFEYFSETQRNKGNFPGRFSGRQFSNSRSEMNVSTLELGDSALYLCATRTGVMNTEAFFGQGTRLTVV.

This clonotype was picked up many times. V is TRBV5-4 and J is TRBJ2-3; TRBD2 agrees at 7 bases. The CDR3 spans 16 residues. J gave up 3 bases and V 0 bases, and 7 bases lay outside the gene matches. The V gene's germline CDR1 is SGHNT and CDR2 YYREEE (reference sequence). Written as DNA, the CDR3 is TGTGCCAGCAGCTTGGGGGAGGGTTCGGAAACAGATACGCAGTATTTT. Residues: CASSLGEGSETDTQYF.

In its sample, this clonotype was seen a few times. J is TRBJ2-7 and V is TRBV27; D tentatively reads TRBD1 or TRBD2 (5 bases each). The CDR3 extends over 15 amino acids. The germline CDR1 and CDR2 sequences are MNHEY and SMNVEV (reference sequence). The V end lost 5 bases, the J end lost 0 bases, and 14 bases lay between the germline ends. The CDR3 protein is CASSPGTGPSYEQYF. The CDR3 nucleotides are TGTGCCAGCAGTCCCGGAACGGGACCCTCCTACGAGCAGTACTTC.

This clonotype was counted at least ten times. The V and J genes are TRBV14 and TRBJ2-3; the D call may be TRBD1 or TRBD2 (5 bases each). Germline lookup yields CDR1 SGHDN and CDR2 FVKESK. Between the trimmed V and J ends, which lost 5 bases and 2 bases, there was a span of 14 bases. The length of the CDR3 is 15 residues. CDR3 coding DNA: TGTGCCAGCAGCACGAGCTGGGGGAACACAGATACGCAGTATTTT. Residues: CASSTSWGNTDTQYF. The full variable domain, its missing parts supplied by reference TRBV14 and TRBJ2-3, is EAGVTQFPSHSVIEKGQTVTLRCDPISGHDNLYWYRRVMGKEIKFLLHFVKESKQDESGMPNNRFLAERTGGTYSTLKVQPAELEDSGVYFCASSTSWGNTDTQYFGPGTRLTVL.

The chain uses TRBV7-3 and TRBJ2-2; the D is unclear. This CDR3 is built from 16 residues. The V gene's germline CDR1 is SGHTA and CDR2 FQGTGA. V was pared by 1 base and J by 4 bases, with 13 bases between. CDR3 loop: CASSLMPGEVTGELFF. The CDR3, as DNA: TGTGCCAGCAGCTTAATGCCGGGTGAGGTCACCGGGGAGCTGTTTTTT.